This section outlines one TCR beta chain sequence together with its context. There are many counts of this clonotype. The target of this receptor is not known. The input lacks base qualities; no much larger clone sits a single base away. Ficoll-Paque density gradient centrifugation was the method used to isolate PBMCs. Instrument on record: Illumina NovaSeq 6000. Using 5'RACE with constant-segment primers, TCRalpha and TCRbeta cDNA libraries were constructed, with sample barcodes and unique molecular identifiers added in the process. RNA was extracted from every sample with Trizol reagent. Amplification of the libraries took two PCR steps, and the second step added a second sample barcode plus Illumina TruSeq adapters. The libraries were sequenced on an Illumina NovaSeq using 2 x 150 bp paired-end reads. The published analysis was carried out like this. With migec v1.2.7, reads were demultiplexed and then collapsed into UMI-guided consensus sequences. With mixcr v2.1.11, UMI consensuses were aligned to TRA and TRB V and J templates and assembled into clonotypes. A clonotype was counted as expanded or contracted only when both edgeR and NoisET called the clonotype significant, with the noise models trained on biological replicates. For edgeR calls, a false discovery rate-adjusted p below 0.01 and a log2 fold-change threshold of 1 were applied. As an exploratory analysis of dynamics, PCA with hierarchical clustering was applied to max-normalized trajectories of the 1000 most abundant clonotypes. Each responding clone was given a CD4 or CD8 phenotype based on the CD4+ and CD8+ repertoires, which had been sequenced separately. Clones were called with MiXCR by TCRdb after fastp trimmed the public reads at Q25, and only in-frame beta chains were retained. Each entry merges the rows of one CDR3 protein and shows their most common DNA and genes. None of the V and J calls come from the authors' own analysis; TCRdb made them. Counted in this sample were 35,000 to 50,000 distinct CDR3 sequences; around 6.1% of them appeared once. 0.65% to 0.85% of the sample is in the top ten clones.

CDR1 and CDR2 (SEHNR, FQNEAQ) derive from the germline V gene (reference sequence). V was cut back by 4 bases and J by 3 bases, leaving a gap of 10 bases between them. The CDR3 spans 14 residues, from the cysteine through the phenylalanine. The kept DNA is CDR3 alone, 42 bases in frame from the first base. These data are taken from a study of T-cell memory formation after mild COVID-19 (dated by TCRdb to about 2021). Notes on the research overall: Most TCR sequence clusters were specific to one of the two donors. The cohort was made up of two young adult volunteers, one female and one male, who were previously healthy. T-cell clones expanding and contracting after mild COVID-19 in two donors were tracked by longitudinal TCRalpha and TCRbeta repertoire sequencing. The paper's findings and limits, for the study overall: Contracting CD4+ clones appeared mostly in the CM and EM memory subsets, whereas CD8+ clones were enriched in EMRA. Only two mild cases were covered by the study, and larger cohorts that include severe cases with pre-infection samples were considered necessary. The detection of some responding clones in pre-infection memory suggests that pre-existing cross-reactive memory T cells joined the SARS-CoV-2 response. The second-wave clones that peaked on day 37 were not confirmed to be SARS-CoV-2 specific. Clones that contracted from day 15 to 85 showed balanced CD4/CD8 phenotypes, whereas a second wave of clones that expanded from day 15 to 37 leaned towards CD4+.

The receptor was derived from an adult who had mild COVID-19 (a few samples of this study predate the infection). The sample titles of this study are shuffled in the database, so cell type and time point are left out. The rearranged chain carries TRBV7-9 and TRBJ1-5; the D gene remains uncertain. Sequenced material: PBMCs or a T cell subset sorted from them (not recorded which). This receptor carries the CDR3 CASSSDGINQPQHF. The DNA reads TGTGCCAGCAGCTCGGACGGAATCAATCAGCCCCAGCATTTT.